One T cell receptor (beta chain) is described in this entry. Its antigen is not identified. Assay: immunoSEQ multiplex PCR; the TCRdb copy retains only in-frame clones and omits some. Found here are over 150,000 clones, 94% of them singletons; the top ten hold around 0.31%. The V end lost 4 bases, the J end lost 2 bases, and 15 bases lay between the germline ends. The CDR3 totals 15 residues. The germline CDR1 and CDR2 sequences are LGHNA and YSLEER. This sample is drawn from a study of OX40 agonist ivuxolimab in advanced cancers. At the level of the study: Partial responses were achieved by three patients: one hepatocellular carcinoma, two cutaneous melanoma.

General study findings and limits: Clonal expansion by week 6 occurred in CD4+ and CD8+ blood T cells (at 0.1 to 3.0 mg/kg).

The sequence derives from an adult with an advanced solid tumor such as melanoma, head and neck, liver or kidney cancer. The rearrangement uses TRBV4-3 and TRBJ2-7; D perhaps matches TRBD1 (6 bases). The specimen comprised CD4+ or CD8+ T cells sorted from blood, sampled in a trial of the OX40 agonist ivuxolimab. In nucleotides, the CDR3 is TGCGCCAGCAGCCGGCGGACAGACCTTCCCTACGAGCAGTACTTC. It is translated as CASSRRTDLPYEQYF.